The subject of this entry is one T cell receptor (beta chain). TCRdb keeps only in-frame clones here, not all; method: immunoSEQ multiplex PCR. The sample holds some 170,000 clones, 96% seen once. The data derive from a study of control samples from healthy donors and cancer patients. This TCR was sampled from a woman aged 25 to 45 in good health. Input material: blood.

The CDR3 bases are TGTGCCTTCGAGCGGGTTGCATACGAGCAGTACTTC. Its translation is CAFERVAYEQYF. This rearrangement joins TRBV30 to TRBJ2-7; TRBD2 is a possible D gene (6 bases). V dropped 7 bases and J dropped 4 bases, with 14 bases sitting between them. This CDR3 contains 12 residues. Germline values: CDR1 GTSNPN, CDR2 SVGIG (reference sequence).